The 2 T cell receptor beta chains listed next were all sequenced from one sample in a study of PD-L1 blockade in urothelial cancer (dated by TCRdb to the late 2010s). Library construction relied on the immunoSEQ multiplex PCR assay. TCRdb obtained this table from immuneACCESS and retained in-frame rearrangements with V and J assigned. These tables miss some clones; where compared with another copy, unresolved V genes account for less than half of the shortfall, and the remainder is unexplained. This sample lists more than 75,000 clones; 90% to 95% were detected once. The biggest ten clones account for approximately 9% of the sample. The sequenced sample was PBMCs, obtained around atezolizumab (anti-PD-L1) treatment. The receptor set was obtained from a man aged 55 to 69 with urothelial cancer.

The chain couples TRBV5-4 to TRBJ2-3, with 7 bases lining up with TRBD1. This CDR3 is 15 amino acids long. Per the germline V gene, CDR1 is SGHNT and CDR2 is YYREEE (reference sequence). Trimming at V came to 0 bases and at J to 2 bases, leaving 3 bases not matched to a gene. The CDR3 DNA is TGTGCCAGCAGCTTGGCAGGGGGTTTCACAGATACGCAGTATTTT. Amino acid sequence: CASSLAGGFTDTQYF.

The chain couples TRBV21-1 to TRBJ2-3; TRBD2, the D gene given by the table, was not confirmed from the DNA. TRBV21-1 is described as a pseudogene. The CDR3 sequence is 18 residues long. CDR3 DNA: TGTGCCAGCAGCACGTGGGGCGGGAGGATTCCTCTCACAGATACGCAGTATTTT. This codes for CASSTWGGRIPLTDTQYF.